This paragraph covers one TCR beta chain sequence. The data stem from a study of cytomegalovirus exposure and HLA in healthy donors. PCR used 60 Vbeta primers and 13 Jbeta primers. Sequenced by immunoSEQ multiplex PCR; TCRdb stores in-frame clones only, minus some. The sample holds some 120,000 clones. The germline CDR1 and CDR2 sequences are SGHAT and FQDESV (reference sequence). With 1 base removed from V and 1 base from J, the gap between germline ends came to 5 bases. The CDR3 loop spans 15 amino acids. This TCR was recovered from a man in his forties in good health and CMV-seronegative. What was sequenced was PBMCs. The V gene is TRBV11-1, the J gene TRBJ2-6; D not resolved. The CDR3 region is CASSLEPSGANVLTF. CDR3 DNA: TGTGCCAGCAGCTTAGAGCCATCTGGGGCCAACGTCCTGACTTTC. The full variable domain, with the rest looked up from reference TRBV11-1 and TRBJ2-6, is EAEVAQSPRYKITEKSQAVAFWCDPISGHATLYWYRQILGQGPELLVQFQDESVVDDSQLPKDRFSAERLKGVDSTLKIQPAELGDSAMYLCASSLEPSGANVLTFGAGSRLTVL.